This T cell receptor (beta chain) emerged from a study of post-analysis software for immune sequencing data. As for this clonotype: Its specificity is unknown.

TCR beta cDNA libraries included unique molecular identifiers. TCRdb itself ran the PCR reads through MiXCR, one entry per CDR3 protein. The data hold approximately 460,000 distinct CDR3 sequences, with around 40% observed a single time. Broader study findings: Strong co-clustering by F measure linked samples that shared a preparation batch. The study found TRBV5-6, TRBV5-1 and TRBV20-1 among roughly 5 TRBV segments more frequent in patients than controls.

The CDR3 contains 15 residues. The germline CDR1 and CDR2 sequences are LGHDT and YNNKEL (reference sequence). Trimming removed 1 base from V and 4 bases from J; junction bases left unmatched: 4. Material for sequencing was blood. The rearrangement joins TRBV3-1 to TRBJ2-7; 10 positions match TRBD2. This clonotype originated in a girl aged 10 to 17 with multiple sclerosis. The CDR3 DNA sequence: TGTGCCAGCAGCCAAGGTCCTAGCGGGAGTTACGAGCAGTACGTC. It specifies CASSQGPSGSYEQYV.